This entry concerns a single T cell receptor beta chain. The entry originates in a study of control samples from healthy donors and cancer patients. Repertoires were generated with immunoSEQ multiplex PCR, while TCRdb's copy carries only in-frame clones and drops some. Among about 80,000 clones listed, nearly 90% were seen once. The CDR3 totals 15 residues. V trimming: 5 bases; J trimming: 4 bases; junction bases outside the gene matches: 7. The germline CDR1 and CDR2 sequences are MDHEN and SYDVKM. This clonotype was sampled from a man aged 45 to 65 in good health. This chain joins TRBV28 and TRBJ2-7, with TRBD1 identical over 11 bases. Sequencing was carried out using blood. The CDR3 DNA reads TGTGCCAGCAGTCATCGGACAGGGGGCATGTACGAGCAGTACTTC. Its protein product is CASSHRTGGMYEQYF.